The 28 T cell receptor beta chains reported below all come from one sample, sequenced in a study of ipilimumab plus nivolumab after autologous stem cell transplantation. The data were produced by immunoSEQ multiplex PCR, yet TCRdb's version contains in-frame clones alone and is incomplete. The table has some 44,000 clones, about 88% seen once; the top ten hold approximately 0.88%. The starting material was PBMCs, obtained in a trial of ipilimumab plus nivolumab as post-transplant consolidation. The receptors shown here come from a male donor with multiple myeloma.

This chain joins TRBV20-1 and TRBJ2-7, with D tentatively TRBD1 (6 bases). The CDR3 consists of 11 residues. The germline V gene has CDR1 DFQATT and CDR2 SNEGSKA (reference sequence). The V end was cut by 5 bases, the J end by 4 bases, with 9 bases between. CDR3 loop: CSAVTGYEQYF. CDR3 coding DNA: TGCAGTGCTGTAACAGGGTACGAGCAGTACTTC.

The V gene is TRBV7-2, the J gene TRBJ2-5, with D maybe TRBD2 (7 bases). The V and J ends lost 4 bases and 1 base respectively, with 13 bases between them. The CDR3 length is 15 residues. Germline V CDR1 and CDR2: SGHTA, FQGNSA. CDR3 loop: CASSSTGRVQETQYF. CDR3 in DNA: TGTGCCAGCAGCTCAACAGGGAGGGTCCAAGAGACCCAGTACTTC.

The chain couples TRBV25-1 to TRBJ1-5; D is perhaps TRBD1 (6 bases). Per germline, CDR1 MGHDK and CDR2 SYGVNS. V shed 2 bases and J shed 4 bases, with 12 bases lying between them. The CDR3 has 15 amino acids. In DNA form, the CDR3 reads TGTGCCAGCAGTGAACAGACAGGCGAAAATCAGCCCCAGCATTTT. It is translated as CASSEQTGENQPQHF.

The rearrangement uses TRBV30 and TRBJ1-2; no clear D. V was pared by 7 bases and J by 8 bases, with 20 bases between. The germline V gene encodes CDR1 GTSNPN and CDR2 SVGIG (reference sequence). The CDR3 has 13 residues. The CDR3 DNA reads TGTGCCTTCTTCCTACAAGGGAAGAGGGGCTACACCTTC. Protein sequence: CAFFLQGKRGYTF.

Turning to this clone: Other DNA variants within this sample encode the same CDR3. The gene calls are TRBV23-1 and TRBJ2-7, with TRBD2 as a possible D gene (6 bases). TRBV23-1 counts as an open reading frame of uncertain function. This CDR3 is built from 13 residues. Trimming removed 10 bases at V and 2 bases at J, with 15 bases between. CDR3 in amino acids: CANWTSGPYEQYF. The DNA for the CDR3 is TGCGCCAACTGGACCAGCGGGCCCTACGAGCAGTACTTC.

The chain carries TRBV30 and TRBJ2-5, with D unresolved. This CDR3 contains 13 residues. Germline CDR1 reads GTSNPN; CDR2 reads SVGIG (reference sequence). Trimming left V 2 bases short and J 2 bases short, with 9 bases between. The CDR3 protein is CAWSRSLQETQYF. CDR3 coding DNA: TGTGCCTGGAGTAGGTCGCTTCAAGAGACCCAGTACTTC.

V usage is TRBV6-1 and J usage is TRBJ2-1, with D unclear. Germline V gene sequence: CDR1 MNHNS, CDR2 SASEGT. The CDR3 loop spans 14 amino acids. The germline V and J ends were trimmed by 4 bases and 5 bases, with 12 bases remaining between them. In DNA, the CDR3 is TGTGCCAGCAGTGTCTTCCGGGCAAACAATGAGCAGTTCTTC. Encoded protein: CASSVFRANNEQFF.

As DNA, the CDR3 is TGTGCCAGCAACCTCCGACAGGGAAGGGGTGAGCAGTACTTC. Residues: CASNLRQGRGEQYF. The chain carries TRBV6-1 and TRBJ2-7, with TRBD1 identical over 7 bases. There are 14 residues in the CDR3. Germline CDR1 is MNHNS and CDR2 is SASEGT. J lost 7 bases, V lost 7 bases, and 13 bases had no gene match.

This rearrangement joins TRBV4-3 to TRBJ1-1; a weak D match, TRBD1 (5 bases). CDR3 length: 16 amino acids. Trimming pared 1 base from V and 3 bases from J, leaving 15 bases between. Germline V gene data show CDR1 as LGHNA and CDR2 as YSLEER. The CDR3 DNA reads as TGCGCCAGCAGCCAAGGGGGCCACTCGGTGGACACTGAAGCTTTCTTT. Residues: CASSQGGHSVDTEAFF.

This clone appeared once. The chain recombines TRBV28 with TRBJ2-1, with 12 nucleotides matching TRBD2. Germline values: CDR1 MDHEN, CDR2 SYDVKM. V shed 2 bases and J 15 bases; nucleotides not matched to a gene: 11. The CDR3 has 15 residues. CDR3 DNA sequence: TGTGCCAGCAGTTTACCTTCTGGGACTAGCGGGTTGGTGTTCTTC. Translating it yields CASSLPSGTSGLVFF.

The chain recombines TRBV7-9 with TRBJ1-2; D might be TRBD1 (5 bases). Trimming took off 0 bases at V and 8 bases at J, with 10 bases between the two ends. This CDR3 comprises 13 residues. Germline CDR1 and CDR2: SEHNR and FQNEAQ (reference sequence). The CDR3 DNA is TGTGCCAGCAGCTTAGCAGACTCAGGGGGCTACACCTTC. Its translation is CASSLADSGGYTF.

The rearrangement joins TRBV19 to TRBJ1-1; D is unresolved. From germline, CDR1 is LNHDA and CDR2 SQIVND (reference sequence). The CDR3 has 14 residues. V dropped 7 bases and J dropped 4 bases, with 16 bases sitting between them. The CDR3 loop reads CASTPPGVGTEAFF. CDR3 coding DNA: TGTGCCAGTACCCCCCCCGGGGTCGGCACTGAAGCTTTCTTT.

The chain uses TRBV30 and TRBJ1-2, with a possible D match to TRBD1 (5 bases). The CDR3 covers 12 residues. V was clipped by 1 base and J by 4 bases, with 7 bases between them. Germline loops: CDR1 GTSNPN, CDR2 SVGIG (reference sequence). CDR3 protein: CAWSADSYGYTF. As DNA, the CDR3 is TGTGCCTGGAGTGCTGACAGCTATGGCTACACCTTC.

V and J are TRBV5-5 and TRBJ2-1; D is possibly TRBD2 (5 bases). Germline CDR1 and CDR2: SGHKS and YYEKEE (reference sequence). CDR3 size: 14 residues. The V end lost 3 bases, the J end lost 2 bases, and 9 bases lay between the germline ends. As DNA, the CDR3 is TGTGCCAGCAGCTACACTAGTGCCTACAATGAGCAGTTCTTC. Amino acids: CASSYTSAYNEQFF.

This clone turned up a few times. This chain uses TRBV5-6 with TRBJ2-3; 8 bases align to TRBD2. Trimming at V came to 3 bases and at J to 1 base, leaving 7 bases not matched to a gene. Germline loops: CDR1 SGHDT, CDR2 YYEEEE. CDR3 length: 16 residues. This chain's CDR3 is CASSSPGGQGTDTQYF. CDR3 DNA sequence: TGTGCCAGCAGCTCCCCGGGGGGGCAGGGCACAGATACGCAGTATTTT.

Here the CDR3 reads CASSLLQGGDTEAFF. The CDR3 nucleotides are TGCGCCAGCAGCTTGCTCCAGGGGGGGGACACTGAAGCTTTCTTT. V is TRBV5-1 and J is TRBJ1-1, with 7 bases fitting TRBD1. The CDR3 is 15 residues long. With 1 base clipped from V and 3 bases from J, the junction kept 6 bases outside the gene matches. CDR1 is SGHRS, CDR2 YFSETQ, per germline. Variable domain in full (rest from reference TRBV5-1 and TRBJ1-1): KAGVTQTPRYLIKTRGQQVTLSCSPISGHRSVSWYQQTPGQGLQFLFEYFSETQRNKGNFPGRFSGRQFSNSRSEMNVSTLELGDSALYLCASSLLQGGDTEAFFGQGTRLTVV.

This chain links TRBV5-1 with TRBJ1-5; 10 nucleotides line up with TRBD1. V was pared by 0 bases and J by 5 bases, with 2 bases of the junction left unmatched. CDR1 and CDR2 (germline): SGHRS, YFSETQ. CDR3 size: 15 residues. CDR3 in amino acids: CASSLGQGAHQPQHF. The CDR3 coding sequence is TGCGCCAGCAGCTTGGGACAGGGGGCCCATCAGCCCCAGCATTTT.

V gene TRBV2 combines with J gene TRBJ1-2; D is undetermined. The CDR3 loop spans 14 amino acids. Between the trimmed V and J ends, which lost 6 bases and 3 bases, there was a span of 14 bases. CDR1 and CDR2 (germline): SNHLY, FYNNEI. Here the CDR3 reads CASSGVQAHYGYTF. The CDR3 DNA follows: TGTGCCAGCAGCGGGGTCCAGGCACACTATGGCTACACCTTC. Full variable domain (outside the CDR3, taken from reference TRBV2 and TRBJ1-2): EPEVTQTPSHQVTQMGQEVILRCVPISNHLYFYWYRQILGQKVEFLVSFYNNEISEKSEIFDDQFSVERPDGSNFTLKIRSTKLEDSAMYFCASSGVQAHYGYTFGSGTRLTVV.

V gene TRBV6-1 combines with J gene TRBJ1-2; D is unresolved. The ends were cut back, 9 bases at V and 0 bases at J, with 5 bases in the middle. The V gene's germline CDR1 is MNHNS and CDR2 SASEGT. This CDR3 is 11 amino acids long. CDR3 sequence (DNA): TGTGCCAGTTATACTAACTATGGCTACACCTTC. This sequence encodes CASYTNYGYTF.

The rearrangement joins TRBV9 to TRBJ2-2; D not resolved. There are 11 residues in the CDR3. The V end lost 7 bases, the J end lost 7 bases, and 8 bases lay between the germline ends. Germline V gene data show CDR1 as SGDLS and CDR2 as YYNGEE. CDR3 sequence: CASAFGGELFF. The CDR3 coding sequence is TGTGCCAGCGCGTTTGGCGGGGAGCTGTTTTTT.

This clone showed up just a few times. The chain is built from TRBV2 and TRBJ1-2; D unclear. V lost 1 base and J 4 bases, leaving 10 bases between the germline ends. CDR3 length: 14 amino acids. CDR1 SNHLY and CDR2 FYNNEI come from the germline V gene. CDR3 DNA sequence: TGTGCCAGCAGTGAAGGGCAGTTTCCCTATGGCTACACCTTC. It is translated as CASSEGQFPYGYTF.

The chain couples TRBV9 to TRBJ2-5; D possibly corresponds to TRBD2 (5 bases). Germline assignment: CDR1 SGDLS and CDR2 YYNGEE. The CDR3 has 13 amino acids. Trimming removed 4 bases at V and 5 bases at J, with 12 bases between. CDR3 coding DNA: TGTGCCAGCAGCCCCCGCCCGGGGGAGACCCAGTACTTC. Its translation is CASSPRPGETQYF.

The V and J genes are TRBV30 and TRBJ2-2; a possible D gene is TRBD1 (5 bases). This CDR3 is built from 13 residues. Trimming took off 4 bases at V and 4 bases at J, with 10 bases between the two ends. Germline assignment: CDR1 GTSNPN and CDR2 SVGIG (reference sequence). The CDR3 region is CAWMAGRTGELFF. In nucleotides, the CDR3 is TGTGCCTGGATGGCAGGGCGCACCGGGGAGCTGTTTTTT.

This CDR3 reads CASGLVVARTEAFF. In DNA form, the CDR3 reads TGTGCTAGTGGTTTGGTAGTTGCTCGCACTGAAGCTTTCTTT. V and J are TRBV12-5 and TRBJ1-1; no reliable D call. Between the trimmed V and J ends, which lost 0 bases and 4 bases, there was a span of 9 bases. CDR1 is LGHNT, CDR2 FRNRAP, per germline. CDR3 length: 14 residues.

The gene calls are TRBV28 and TRBJ1-5, with D possibly matching TRBD1 (5 bases). Germline assignment: CDR1 MDHEN and CDR2 SYDVKM. V lost 6 bases and J 4 bases, leaving 16 bases between the germline ends. This CDR3 region has 15 residues. The CDR3 spells CASSPSDPGNQPQHF. CDR3 sequence (DNA): TGTGCCAGCAGCCCATCAGACCCAGGGAATCAGCCCCAGCATTTT.

This rearrangement joins TRBV5-1 to TRBJ2-5, with 9 bases identical to TRBD1. With V trimmed by 0 bases and J by 0 bases, 0 bases remained unmatched. There are 15 residues in the CDR3. Germline CDR1 reads SGHRS; CDR2 reads YFSETQ. CDR3 DNA sequence: TGCGCCAGCAGCTTGGGGACAGGGGACCAAGAGACCCAGTACTTC. Its protein product is CASSLGTGDQETQYF.

This clone has only one observation. The chain joins TRBV5-1 to TRBJ1-1; D possibly corresponds to TRBD1 (5 bases). Germline V gene lookup returns CDR1 SGHRS and CDR2 YFSETQ. The CDR3 runs 14 residues. V gave up 1 base and J gave up 6 bases, with 13 bases separating them. CDR3 bases: TGCGCCAGCAGCTTGAGAGGGGCCCCTGCTGAAGCTTTCTTT. This gives the protein CASSLRGAPAEAFF.

This chain uses TRBV5-4 with TRBJ1-6; D perhaps matches TRBD1 (6 bases). V gave up 1 base and J gave up 10 bases, with 12 bases separating them. The V gene's germline CDR1 is SGHNT and CDR2 YYREEE (reference sequence). The CDR3 consists of 14 residues. The CDR3 DNA reads TGTGCCAGCAGCTTGTACAGGGTTTCCTCACCCCTCCACTTT. Translation gives CASSLYRVSSPLHF.